Sequencing of this T cell receptor (beta chain) was carried out in a study of beta chain features in type 1 diabetes. What was sequenced were expressed TCRB transcripts, since all of the isolated RNA had been reverse transcribed. The assay was immunoSEQ multiplex PCR, and TCRdb's table has in-frame clones only and misses some. The sample carries fewer than 350,000 clones, approximately 16% recorded once. Overall study findings and caveats: In the patient group, naive, central memory and Treg TCRB repertoires seemed more alike than in the healthy donor group. Among all four CD4+ subsets, Type 1 diabetes patients had TCRB CDR3s that were moderately but significantly shorter.

This clone was detected a few times. What it binds is not known. Germline-derived CDR1 and CDR2 are GTSNPN and SVGIG (reference sequence). The CDR3 spans 15 residues. J gave up 5 bases and V 1 base, and 7 bases lay outside the gene matches. The receptor's source is a man aged 18 to 29 with type 1 diabetes. Sequencing was carried out using naive CD4+ T cells from blood. The rearrangement joins TRBV30 to TRBJ2-5, with 10 bases lining up with TRBD2. The CDR3 DNA sequence: TGTGCCTGGAGTGGTCTGAGCGGGGGGGGTGAGACCCAGTACTTC. Encoded protein: CAWSGLSGGGETQYF.